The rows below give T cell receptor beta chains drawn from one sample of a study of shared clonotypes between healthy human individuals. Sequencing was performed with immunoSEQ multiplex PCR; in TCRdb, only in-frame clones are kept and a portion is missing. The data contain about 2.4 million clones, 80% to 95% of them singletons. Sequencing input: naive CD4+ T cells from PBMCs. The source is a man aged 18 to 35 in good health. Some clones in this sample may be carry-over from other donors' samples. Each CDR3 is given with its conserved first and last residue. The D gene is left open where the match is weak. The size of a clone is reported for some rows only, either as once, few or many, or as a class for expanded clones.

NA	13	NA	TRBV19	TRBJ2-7	CASSGAVSYEQYF	TGTGCCAGTAGTGGGGCGGTCTCCTACGAGCAGTACTTC
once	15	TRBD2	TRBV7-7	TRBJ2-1	CASSPELADYNEQFF	TGTGCCAGCAGTCCGGAACTAGCGGATTACAATGAGCAGTTCTTC
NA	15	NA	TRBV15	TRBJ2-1	CATSRDPSGYNEQFF	TGTGCCACCAGCAGAGATCCATCGGGGTACAATGAGCAGTTCTTC
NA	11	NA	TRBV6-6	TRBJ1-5	CASSYKGEQHF	TGTGCCAGCAGTTACAAGGGAGAACAGCATTTT
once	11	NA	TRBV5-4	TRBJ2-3	CASSLGYTQYF	TGTGCCAGCAGCTTAGGCTATACGCAGTATTTT
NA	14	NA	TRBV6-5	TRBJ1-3	CASRLGRVIDTIYF	TGTGCCAGCAGACTGGGACGAGTGATAGACACCATATATTTT
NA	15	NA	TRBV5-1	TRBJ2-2	CASSDPTANTGELFF	TGCGCCAGCAGCGATCCTACAGCGAACACCGGGGAGCTGTTTTTT
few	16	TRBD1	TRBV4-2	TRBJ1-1	CASSQDPGTANTEAFF	TGTGCCAGCAGCCAAGACCCCGGGACAGCAAACACTGAAGCTTTCTTT
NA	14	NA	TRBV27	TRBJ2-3	CASSPNRAHGTQYF	TGTGCCAGCAGTCCTAACCGGGCCCATGGTACGCAGTATTTT
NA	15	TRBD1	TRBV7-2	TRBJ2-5	CASSSNQGAAETQYF	TGTGCCAGCAGCTCGAACCAGGGGGCTGCGGAGACCCAGTACTTC
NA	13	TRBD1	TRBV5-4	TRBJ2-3	CASSSQGGDTQYF	TGTGCCAGCAGCTCACAGGGGGGAGATACGCAGTATTTT
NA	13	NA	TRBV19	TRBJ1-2	CASRGGLAYGYTF	TGTGCCAGTAGGGGGGGACTGGCCTATGGCTACACCTTC
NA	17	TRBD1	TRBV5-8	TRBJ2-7	CASSLDGRGQGAYEQYF	TGTGCCAGCAGCTTGGATGGCCGGGGACAGGGGGCTTACGAGCAGTACTTC
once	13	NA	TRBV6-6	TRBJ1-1	CASRQGFGTEAFF	TGTGCCAGCAGGCAGGGTTTTGGCACTGAAGCTTTCTTT
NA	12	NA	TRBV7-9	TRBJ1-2	CASSPDLGGYTF	TGTGCCAGCAGCCCGGACCTTGGGGGCTACACCTTC
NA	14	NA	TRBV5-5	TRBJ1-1	CASSLMFRNTEAFF	TGTGCCAGCAGTCTAATGTTCAGGAACACTGAAGCTTTCTTT
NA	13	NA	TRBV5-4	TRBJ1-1	CASSLPSNTEAFF	TGTGCCAGCAGCCTCCCATCGAACACTGAAGCTTTCTTT
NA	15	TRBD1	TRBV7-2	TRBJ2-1	CASSTDRASYNEQFF	TGTGCCAGCAGCACGGACAGGGCTTCCTACAATGAGCAGTTCTTC
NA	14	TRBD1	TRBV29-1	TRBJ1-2	CSVATGTGNYGYTF	TGCAGCGTTGCGACCGGGACAGGGAACTATGGCTACACCTTC
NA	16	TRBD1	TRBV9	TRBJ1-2	CASSVGGTGEGYGYTF	TGTGCCAGCAGCGTAGGGGGTACAGGGGAAGGCTATGGCTACACCTTC
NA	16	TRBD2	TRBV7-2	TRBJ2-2	CASSRISGRITGELFF	TGTGCCAGCAGCCGCATTAGCGGGAGGATCACCGGGGAGCTGTTTTTT
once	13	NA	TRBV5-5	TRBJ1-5	CASSRLTNQPQHF	TGTGCCAGCAGCCGGCTCACAAATCAGCCCCAGCATTTT
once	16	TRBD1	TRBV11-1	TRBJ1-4	CASSRRGGTEHEKLFF	TGTGCCAGCAGCCGGAGAGGTGGGACAGAGCATGAAAAACTGTTTTTT
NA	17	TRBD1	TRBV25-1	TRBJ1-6	CASSEGEQGIWNSPLHF	TGTGCCAGCAGTGAAGGGGAACAGGGGATCTGGAATTCACCCCTCCACTTT
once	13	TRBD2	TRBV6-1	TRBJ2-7	CASRPSGVYEQYF	TGTGCCAGCAGACCTAGCGGGGTCTACGAGCAGTACTTC
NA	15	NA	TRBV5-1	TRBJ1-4	CASSFQGPTNEKLFF	TGCGCCAGCAGCTTTCAGGGCCCAACTAATGAAAAACTGTTTTTT
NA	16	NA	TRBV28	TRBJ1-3	CASSLLSAYSGNTIYF	TGTGCCAGCAGTTTATTGTCGGCCTACTCTGGAAACACCATATATTTT
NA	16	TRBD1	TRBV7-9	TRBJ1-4	CASSSTGGTGYEKLFF	TGTGCCAGCAGCTCAACCGGTGGGACAGGATATGAAAAACTGTTTTTT
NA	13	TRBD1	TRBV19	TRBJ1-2	CASTPTDRDGYTF	TGTGCCAGTACCCCCACGGACAGGGATGGCTACACCTTC
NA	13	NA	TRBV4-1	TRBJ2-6	CASGGFGANVLTF	TGCGCCAGCGGGGGTTTCGGGGCCAACGTCCTGACTTTC
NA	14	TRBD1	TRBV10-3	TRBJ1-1	CAITRDRVGTEAFF	TGTGCCATCACCCGGGACAGGGTGGGCACTGAAGCTTTCTTT
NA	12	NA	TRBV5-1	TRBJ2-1	CASSLPSDEQFF	TGCGCCAGCAGCCTGCCCTCGGATGAGCAGTTCTTC
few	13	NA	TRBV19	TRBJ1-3	CASSIGAGNTIYF	TGTGCCAGTAGTATCGGGGCCGGAAACACCATATATTTT
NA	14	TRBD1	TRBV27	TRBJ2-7	CASSRQGFGYEQYF	TGTGCCAGCAGCCGACAGGGATTCGGCTACGAGCAGTACTTC
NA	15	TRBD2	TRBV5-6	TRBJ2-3	CASSLGGEGRYTQYF	TGTGCCAGCAGCTTGGGGGGGGAGGGCCGATATACGCAGTATTTT
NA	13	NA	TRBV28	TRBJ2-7	CASNLGGYYEQYF	TGTGCCAGCAACCTAGGCGGGTACTACGAGCAGTACTTC
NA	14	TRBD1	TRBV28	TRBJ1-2	CASSQGARRQGYTF	TGTGCCAGCAGCCAGGGGGCGCGACGACAAGGCTACACCTTC
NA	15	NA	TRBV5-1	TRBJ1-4	CASSGTGSFSEKLFF	TGCGCCAGCAGCGGAACAGGGTCGTTTAGTGAAAAACTGTTTTTT
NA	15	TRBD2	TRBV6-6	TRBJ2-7	CASNNLAGGPYEQYF	TGTGCCAGCAACAACCTAGCGGGAGGGCCCTACGAGCAGTACTTC
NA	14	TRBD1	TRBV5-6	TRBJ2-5	CASSIDRGRETQYF	TGTGCCAGCAGCATTGACAGGGGGCGAGAGACCCAGTACTTC
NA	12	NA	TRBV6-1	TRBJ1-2	CASSEIVYGYTF	TGTGCCAGCAGTGAAATTGTCTATGGCTACACCTTC
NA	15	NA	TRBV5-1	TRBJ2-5	CASSLEVGSPETQYF	TGCGCCAGCAGCTTGGAAGTCGGGAGCCCAGAGACCCAGTACTTC
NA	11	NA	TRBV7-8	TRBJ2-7	CASSFREEQYF	TGTGCCAGCAGCTTTAGGGAGGAGCAGTACTTC
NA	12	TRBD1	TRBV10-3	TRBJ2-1	CAIRTGDGEQFF	TGTGCCATCCGGACAGGGGACGGGGAGCAGTTCTTC
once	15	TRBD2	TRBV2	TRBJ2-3	CASRNTSGRAGTQYF	TGTGCCAGCAGGAATACTAGCGGGAGGGCCGGTACGCAGTATTTT
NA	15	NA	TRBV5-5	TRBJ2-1	CASSLVVAGTNEQFF	TGTGCCAGCAGCTTGGTTGTAGCTGGAACGAATGAGCAGTTCTTC
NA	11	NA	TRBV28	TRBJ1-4	CASSPNEKLFF	TGTGCCAGCAGCCCTAATGAAAAACTGTTTTTT
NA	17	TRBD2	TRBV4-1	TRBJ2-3	CASSQPPGSGRPDTQYF	TGCGCCAGCAGCCAGCCCCCCGGGAGCGGGAGGCCAGATACGCAGTATTTT
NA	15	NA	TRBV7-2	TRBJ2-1	CASSQDRYSYNEQFF	TGTGCCAGCAGCCAAGACAGATACTCCTACAATGAGCAGTTCTTC
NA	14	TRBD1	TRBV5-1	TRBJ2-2	CASSSDRATGELFF	TGCGCCAGCAGCTCCGACAGGGCCACCGGGGAGCTGTTTTTT
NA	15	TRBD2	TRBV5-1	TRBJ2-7	CASSLSVAGGIEQYF	TGCGCCAGCAGCTTGTCGGTCGCGGGAGGAATCGAGCAGTACTTC
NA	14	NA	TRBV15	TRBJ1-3	CATSRAGAGNTIYF	TGTGCCACCAGCAGAGCTGGGGCTGGAAACACCATATATTTT
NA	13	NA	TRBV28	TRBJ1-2	CASSQGRAWGYTF	TGTGCCAGCAGCCAGGGCAGGGCTTGGGGCTACACCTTC
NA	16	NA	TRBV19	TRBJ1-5	CASSPLGGPANQPQHF	TGTGCCAGTAGTCCCCTGGGAGGGCCAGCCAATCAGCCCCAGCATTTT
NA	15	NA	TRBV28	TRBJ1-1	CASRRPMGEDTEAFF	TGTGCCAGCAGACGTCCGATGGGGGAGGACACTGAAGCTTTCTTT
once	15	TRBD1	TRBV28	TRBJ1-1	CASRLLGTGRVEAFF	TGTGCCAGCAGACTACTTGGGACAGGGCGGGTCGAAGCTTTCTTT
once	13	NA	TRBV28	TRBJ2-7	CASSSSGTVVQYF	TGTGCCAGCAGTTCCTCCGGGACCGTGGTGCAGTACTTC
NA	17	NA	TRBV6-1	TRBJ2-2	CASSDVTTTRDTGELFF	TGTGCCAGCAGTGATGTGACCACAACCCGGGACACCGGGGAGCTGTTTTTT
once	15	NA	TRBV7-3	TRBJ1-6	CASSLTGQARTPLHF	TGTGCCAGCAGCTTAACTGGGCAGGCAAGGACACCCCTCCACTTT
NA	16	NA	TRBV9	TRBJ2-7	CASSVGGAGPIYEQYF	TGTGCCAGCAGCGTAGGGGGTGCGGGACCCATCTACGAGCAGTACTTC